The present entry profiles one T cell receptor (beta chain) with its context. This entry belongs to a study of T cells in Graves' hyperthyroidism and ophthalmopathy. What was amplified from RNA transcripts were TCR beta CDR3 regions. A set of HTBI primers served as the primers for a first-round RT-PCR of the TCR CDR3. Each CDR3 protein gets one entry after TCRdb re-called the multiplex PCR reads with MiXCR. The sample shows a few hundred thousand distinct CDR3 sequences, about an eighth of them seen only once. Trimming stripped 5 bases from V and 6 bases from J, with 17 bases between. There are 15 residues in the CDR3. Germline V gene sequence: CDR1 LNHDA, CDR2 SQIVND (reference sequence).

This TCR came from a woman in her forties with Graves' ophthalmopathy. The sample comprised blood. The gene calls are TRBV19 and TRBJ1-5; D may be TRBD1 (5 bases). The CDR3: CASSPALGESQPQHF. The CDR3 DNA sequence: TGTGCCAGTAGTCCTGCCCTGGGGGAAAGTCAGCCCCAGCATTTT.